This section outlines one T cell receptor (beta chain) sequence together with its context. Antigen unknown. Additional DNA sequences in this sample encode the identical CDR3. This CDR3 has 12 amino acids. Trimming left V 4 bases short and J 3 bases short, with 7 bases between. From germline, CDR1 is SGHTA and CDR2 FQGNSA. This record belongs to a study of shared clonotypes between healthy human individuals. Study as a whole: Plates per donor: three CD4 naive, three CD4 memory, two CD8 naive, one CD8 memory. The study's findings and limits: Measured sharing among donors was expected to vary with sequencing depth. Shared clonotypes: 4.5% to 5% naive CD4, roughly 3.8% naive CD8, less than 2.5% memory CD4, 0.4% memory CD8. Specimens sampled were limited to blood, with tissue repertoires likely differing.

Clones were sequenced by immunoSEQ multiplex PCR, and TCRdb holds only the in-frame ones, with some missing. The sample has roughly 2 million clones, under 97% seen once. The chain links TRBV7-2 to TRBJ2-7; D is unresolved. The TCR originated in a man younger than 35 in good health. Source material: naive CD4+ T cells sorted from blood. Subset: CD45RA+ positively selected. DNA of the CDR3: TGTGCCAGCAGCTCTCCCAGCTACGAGCAGTACTTC. Translated, it gives CASSSPSYEQYF.